This passage covers 25 T cell receptor beta chains from one sample sequenced in a study of spatial heterogeneity in lung cancer. Time point of the sample: sample taken at primary tumor resection. No cells were sorted before sequencing. The whole RNA sequenced was extracted from tumor, nontumor lung or frozen PBMC. From the 5' RACE reads, TCRdb called clonotypes with MiXCR, one entry per CDR3 protein. The data hold 4,000 to 4,500 distinct CDR3 sequences, with 15% to 20% observed a single time. Sequenced material: PBMCs, taken at surgery. The receptors stem from a male donor with early-stage non-small cell lung cancer.

This clonotype appeared many times. V gene TRBV20-1 combines with J gene TRBJ2-1, with TRBD2 matching 7 bases. Trimming took 1 base from V and 6 from J; bases not matched to a gene: 12. Germline V gene lookup returns CDR1 DFQATT and CDR2 SNEGSKA (reference sequence). The CDR3 loop spans 16 amino acids. In DNA, the CDR3 is TGCAGTGCTAGAGCCAGCGGAGCGGGACCTTTCAATGAGCAGTTCTTC. Translating it yields CSARASGAGPFNEQFF.

In its sample, this clonotype was seen a few times. The chain couples TRBV7-8 to TRBJ2-2; tentative D call: TRBD1 (5 bases). CDR1 and CDR2 (germline): SGHVS, FQNEAQ. Trimming stripped 1 base from V and 1 base from J, with 10 bases between. This CDR3 is built from 16 residues. CDR3 sequence (DNA): TGTGCCAGCAGCTTAGGCAGGGCGCGGAACACCGGGGAGCTGTTTTTT. Its protein product is CASSLGRARNTGELFF.

The CDR3 nucleotides are TGTGCCAGCAGCTTAGCGCAAGCGGGGAACACCGGGGAGCTGTTTTTT. Residues: CASSLAQAGNTGELFF. This rearrangement joins TRBV7-9 to TRBJ2-2; D is perhaps TRBD2 (6 bases). Germline V gives CDR1 SEHNR, CDR2 FQNEAQ (reference sequence). The V and J ends lost 0 bases and 1 base respectively, with 9 bases between them. This CDR3 has 16 amino acids. The complete variable domain, with remaining parts taken from reference TRBV7-9 and TRBJ2-2, reads DTGVSQNPRHKITKRGQNVTFRCDPISEHNRLYWYRQTLGQGPEFLTYFQNEAQLEKSRLLSDRFSAERPKGSFSTLEIQRTEQGDSAMYLCASSLAQAGNTGELFFGEGSRLTVL.

This clonotype was recorded many times. V and J are TRBV10-3 and TRBJ2-7; D perhaps matches TRBD2 (6 bases). CDR3 length: 14 amino acids. V lost 5 bases and J lost 0, with 11 bases in between. Germline V lookup: CDR1 ENHRY, CDR2 SYGVKD. CDR3 nucleotides: TGTGCCATCAGTTCCGGGACTTCCTCCTACGAGCAGTACTTC. This codes for CAISSGTSSYEQYF.

This clonotype is categorized as medium-sized. The J gene is TRBJ2-3, the V gene TRBV29-1; tentative D call: TRBD1 (5 bases). The CDR3 runs 15 residues. CDR1 and CDR2 (germline): SQVTM, ANQGSEA. Between the trimmed V and J ends, which lost 1 base and 4 bases, there was a span of 15 bases. This chain's CDR3 is CSVEARAPGSDTQYF. CDR3 in DNA: TGCAGCGTTGAAGCCCGTGCCCCAGGGTCAGATACGCAGTATTTT.

This clonotype was seen ten or more times. This chain links TRBV11-2 with TRBJ2-7; D might be TRBD2 (5 bases). This CDR3 is 15 amino acids long. The germline V gene encodes CDR1 SGHAT and CDR2 FQNNGV. Trimming pared 2 bases from V and 0 bases from J, leaving 11 bases between. The CDR3 sequence: CASSLMAGVSYEQYF. The CDR3 region has the DNA TGTGCCAGCAGCTTAATGGCGGGCGTCTCCTACGAGCAGTACTTC.

At least ten counts were recorded for this clonotype. The genes are TRBV10-2 and TRBJ1-1; TRBD1 might be the D (5 bases). Germline assignment: CDR1 WSHSY and CDR2 SAAADI. V was pared by 1 base and J by 1 base, with 10 bases between. This CDR3 is 15 amino acids long. CDR3 amino acids: CASSEWRGPNTEAFF. The CDR3 nucleotides are TGCGCCAGCAGTGAGTGGAGGGGACCGAACACTGAAGCTTTCTTT.

About this clonotype: An end of the junction does not agree with germline; a read error may underlie this. The V call is TRBV27, the J call TRBJ2-1; 9 bases match TRBD1. CDR1 is MNHEY and CDR2 is SMNVEV in the germline V gene (reference sequence). This CDR3 has 13 amino acids. CDR3 bases: TGTACCAGCAGGACAGGGGCAATAAATGAGCAGTTCTTC. It is translated as CTSRTGAINEQFF.

The chain carries TRBV18 and TRBJ2-6, with D possibly being TRBD1 or TRBD2 (5 bases each). Germline CDR1 is KGHSH and CDR2 is LQKENI. The CDR3 is 18 residues long. V lost 4 bases to trimming and J lost 0 bases, with 16 bases between them. CDR3 region: CASSQTWDGSSGANVLTF. CDR3 sequence (DNA): TGTGCCAGCTCACAAACTTGGGACGGCAGCTCTGGGGCCAACGTCCTGACTTTC.

V usage is TRBV12-3 or TRBV12-4 and J usage is TRBJ2-3, with 12 bases identical to TRBD2. Unmatched junction bases numbered 6, after V lost 5 bases and J lost 0 bases. This CDR3 comprises 17 residues. CDR3 amino acids: CASSPWTSGASTDTQYF. CDR3 bases: TGTGCCAGCAGTCCCTGGACTAGCGGGGCTAGCACAGATACGCAGTATTTT.

The rearrangement uses TRBV7-9 and TRBJ2-2; 10 bases are shared with TRBD2. The CDR3 is 16 amino acids. Germline CDR1 and CDR2: SEHNR and FQNEAQ (reference sequence). J was trimmed by 4 bases and V by 5 bases; bases with no gene match: 7. CDR3 in DNA: TGTGCCAGCAGCACCACTAGCGGGGCGATCACCGGGGAGCTGTTTTTT. It translates to CASSTTSGAITGELFF.

This clonotype was seen ten or more times. The V and J genes are TRBV18 and TRBJ1-5; D ambiguous. CDR1 is KGHSH and CDR2 is LQKENI in the germline V gene. The CDR3 totals 14 residues. V shed 8 bases and J shed 2 bases, with 13 bases lying between them. For the CDR3, the DNA is TGTGCCAGCACCCTCGGGCTAGGCAATCAGCCCCAGCATTTT. Protein sequence: CASTLGLGNQPQHF.

The table lists this clonotype with many counts. This CDR3 is CASRLIAGGPAGELFF. The CDR3 nucleotides are TGTGCCAGCAGACTTATAGCGGGAGGGCCCGCCGGGGAGCTGTTTTTT. This rearrangement joins TRBV7-8 to TRBJ2-2; 11 nucleotides line up with TRBD2. The V and J ends lost 6 bases and 6 bases, in that order; junction bases with no gene match: 9. CDR1 and CDR2 from the germline V gene are SGHVS and FQNEAQ. The CDR3 runs to 16 residues.

This clonotype has more than one count but fewer than ten. The genes are TRBV7-2 and TRBJ2-3, with no clear D. Trimming stripped 4 bases from V and 2 bases from J, with 10 bases between. The CDR3 is 14 residues long. Per germline, CDR1 SGHTA and CDR2 FQGNSA. The CDR3 nucleotides are TGTGCCAGCAGCTCCGGTCTTATCACAGATACGCAGTATTTT. Translated, it gives CASSSGLITDTQYF.

The table lists this clonotype with many counts. The chain combines TRBV29-1 with TRBJ2-1, with TRBD1 matching over 8 bases. This CDR3 spans 12 amino acids. The V and J ends lost 7 bases and 3 bases, in that order; junction bases with no gene match: 2. Germline V CDR1 and CDR2: SQVTM, ANQGSEA. The CDR3 reads CSGQGNYNEQFF. The CDR3 nucleotides read TGCAGCGGACAGGGGAACTACAATGAGCAGTTCTTC.

In this sample, this clonotype turned up a few times. The chain couples TRBV7-2 to TRBJ2-5; possible D gene TRBD2, 6 bases. Deletions cut 5 bases from V and 0 bases from J, with 10 bases between. The germline V gene has CDR1 SGHTA and CDR2 FQGNSA. The CDR3 has 14 residues. The DNA for the CDR3 is TGTGCCAGCAGCCACGGGACTGACCAAGAGACCCAGTACTTC. It encodes CASSHGTDQETQYF. Using reference TRBV7-2 and TRBJ2-5 for the parts outside the CDR3, the full variable domain is GAGVSQSPSNKVTEKGKDVELRCDPISGHTALYWYRQSLGQGLEFLIYFQGNSAPDKSGLPSDRFSAERTGGSVSTLTIQRTQQEDSAVYLCASSHGTDQETQYFGPGTRLLVL.

This clonotype showed up many times. The chain is built from TRBV23-1 and TRBJ2-2; D may match TRBD1 or TRBD2 (6 bases each). TRBV23-1 is identified as an open reading frame with a role that is uncertain. V gave up 6 bases and J gave up 8 bases, with 22 bases separating them. The CDR3 runs 16 residues. The DNA for the CDR3 is TGCGCCAGCAGGGTCGGGGGCCGGTCCTCTTCGGGGGAGCTGTTTTTT. Its translation is CASRVGGRSSSGELFF.

This clonotype has at least ten counts. The chain carries TRBV4-1 and TRBJ2-7; the match to TRBD1 covers 8 bases. Germline V gives CDR1 MGHRA, CDR2 YSYEKL. The CDR3 loop spans 16 amino acids. Losses at the gene ends were 3 bases for V and 2 bases for J; bases not matched to a gene: 9. CDR3 DNA sequence: TGCGCCAGCAGCCACCCTACCGGGACAGGCGCCTACGAGCAGTACTTC. Translation gives CASSHPTGTGAYEQYF.

V and J are TRBV28 and TRBJ1-2; D is possibly TRBD1 (5 bases). Looked up from germline, CDR1 is MDHEN and CDR2 is SYDVKM. This CDR3 region has 13 residues. Trimming shortened V by 6 bases and J by 4 bases, and 12 bases separated the two germline ends. This chain's CDR3 is CASSPADSYGYTF. The CDR3 nucleotides are TGTGCCAGCAGCCCCGCCGACAGCTATGGCTACACCTTC.

This clonotype was seen only a few times. V and J are TRBV10-3 and TRBJ2-5; D remains ambiguous. Germline V gene lookup returns CDR1 ENHRY and CDR2 SYGVKD. There are 13 residues in the CDR3. Trimming stripped 2 bases from V and 2 bases from J, with 6 bases between. This CDR3 is CAISERVQETQYF. In nucleotides, the CDR3 is TGTGCCATCAGTGAGAGAGTTCAAGAGACCCAGTACTTC.

The chain links TRBV15 to TRBJ2-1, with 9 bases matching TRBD2. V lost 0 bases and J lost 4; bases outside the gene matches: 1. The CDR3 is 15 residues long. CDR1 LNHNV and CDR2 YYDKDF come from the germline V gene (reference sequence). The CDR3 protein is CATSRDSGGYNEQFF. In nucleotides, the CDR3 is TGTGCCACCAGCAGAGATAGCGGGGGATACAATGAGCAGTTCTTC.

This clonotype was recorded at least ten times. The chain links TRBV27 to TRBJ2-5; no clear D. Germline assignment: CDR1 MNHEY and CDR2 SMNVEV (reference sequence). V lost 2 bases and J 6 bases, leaving 16 bases between the germline ends. The CDR3 contains 15 residues. The CDR3 sequence is CASSLTPGLFKTQYF. In DNA, the CDR3 is TGTGCCAGCAGTTTAACCCCCGGGTTGTTTAAGACCCAGTACTTC.

This clonotype has ten or more counts. The V gene is TRBV4-1, the J gene TRBJ2-1; 13 bases are shared with TRBD2. CDR3 length: 17 amino acids. In germline, CDR1 is MGHRA, CDR2 YSYEKL. Losses at the gene ends were 0 bases for V and 9 bases for J; bases not matched to a gene: 8. DNA for the CDR3: TGCGCCAGCAGCCAAGATCAAGGGACTAGCGGGGCGATTGAGCAGTTCTTC. It translates to CASSQDQGTSGAIEQFF.

This clonotype has ten or more counts. The J gene is TRBJ2-5, the V gene TRBV6-6, with D tentatively TRBD2 (6 bases). The CDR3 is 14 residues long. Looked up from germline, CDR1 is MNHNY and CDR2 is SVGAGI (reference sequence). The V end was cut by 2 bases, the J end by 4 bases, with 11 bases between. The CDR3 loop reads CASSYRQGGETQYF. The CDR3 DNA reads TGTGCCAGCAGTTACCGTCAGGGAGGAGAGACCCAGTACTTC.

This clonotype was seen a few times. The chain combines TRBV28 with TRBJ2-3; 8 bases map to TRBD2. The CDR3 extends over 16 amino acids. Germline CDR1 and CDR2: MDHEN and SYDVKM. V was pared by 6 bases and J by 4 bases, with 12 bases of the junction left unmatched. In DNA form, the CDR3 reads TGTGCCAGCAGGGGGGCGGGACTAGGATTTGCAGATACGCAGTATTTT. As protein: CASRGAGLGFADTQYF.